Below are 20 T cell receptor beta chains sequenced from a single sample in a study of blood T cell repertoires in COVID-19. Produced via immunoSEQ multiplex PCR; TCRdb's table is partial and in-frame only. The table lists about 85,000 clones, about 90% of them singletons. Sequenced: peripheral blood. Source of these receptors: an elderly woman with active or convalescent COVID-19.

About this clone: This same CDR3 is encoded by further DNA sequences in the sample. This chain links TRBV18 with TRBJ1-5; D unclear. Germline CDR1 is KGHSH and CDR2 is LQKENI. The CDR3 is 13 residues long. The V end was cut by 6 bases, the J end by 5 bases, with 11 bases between. CDR3 sequence (DNA): TGTGCCAGCTCCCCCGGACTCGATCAGCCCCAGCATTTT. It is translated as CASSPGLDQPQHF.

V gene TRBV4-1 combines with J gene TRBJ2-5; TRBD1 aligns across 7 bases. With 2 bases clipped from V and 2 bases from J, the junction kept 5 bases outside the gene matches. The CDR3 has 15 residues. The germline CDR1 and CDR2 sequences are MGHRA and YSYEKL. Here the CDR3 reads CASSQTPGQQETQYF. Here the CDR3 DNA reads TGCGCCAGCAGCCAAACACCGGGACAGCAAGAGACCCAGTACTTC.

The CDR3 region has the DNA TGTGCCAGCAGCCAAGTTGACAAGAACACCGGGGAGCTGTTTTTT. It codes for CASSQVDKNTGELFF. V usage is TRBV14 and J usage is TRBJ2-2, with no clear D. The CDR3 runs 15 residues. V was clipped by 1 base and J by 1 base, with 7 bases between them. Germline CDR1 and CDR2: SGHDN and FVKESK.

The CDR3 protein is CASSPRSDEETQYF. The CDR3, as DNA: TGTGCCAGCTCACCACGAAGTGATGAGGAGACCCAGTACTTC. This chain links TRBV18 with TRBJ2-5; D gene uncertain. With 1 base removed from V and 5 bases from J, the gap between germline ends came to 11 bases. There are 14 residues in the CDR3. CDR1 and CDR2 (germline): KGHSH, LQKENI.

The chain combines TRBV7-2 with TRBJ2-3, with 12 bases that match TRBD2. This CDR3 comprises 17 residues. V was clipped by 4 bases and J by 5 bases; unmatched bases: 10. The germline CDR1 and CDR2 sequences are SGHTA and FQGNSA. CDR3 coding DNA: TGTGCCAGCAGCTCCTCCTCTAGCGGGAGGGGGGGAGATACGCAGTATTTT. Translation: CASSSSSSGRGGDTQYF.

The chain couples TRBV19 to TRBJ2-7; 7 bases match TRBD2. Germline CDR1 is LNHDA and CDR2 is SQIVND (reference sequence). Trimming at V came to 1 base and at J to 4 bases, leaving 13 bases not matched to a gene. The CDR3 length is 17 residues. The CDR3 sequence is CASSIGPAASGQYEQYF. Written as DNA, the CDR3 is TGTGCCAGTAGTATAGGTCCAGCGGCTAGCGGACAATACGAGCAGTACTTC.

The chain has TRBV15 and TRBJ1-6; D uncertain. Deletions cut 2 bases from V and 10 bases from J, with 9 bases between. CDR3 length: 13 residues. Germline loops: CDR1 LNHNV, CDR2 YYDKDF (reference sequence). The CDR3 sequence is CATSRRRESPLHF. The CDR3 bases are TGTGCCACCAGCAGACGACGGGAGTCACCCCTCCACTTT.

The sample holds one count of this clone. The DNA of the CDR3 is TGTGCCAGCAGAGCAGGGGGCGCGGATGGTCAGCCCCAGCATTTT. It codes for CASRAGGADGQPQHF. The J gene is TRBJ1-5, the V gene TRBV6-5; 8 bases map to TRBD1. V lost 6 bases, J lost 6 bases, and 10 bases stayed unmatched. The CDR3 loop spans 15 amino acids. The germline CDR1 and CDR2 sequences are MNHEY and SVGAGI.

The genes are TRBV5-4 and TRBJ1-5; D might be TRBD1 (6 bases). The CDR3 length is 17 residues. The germline gives CDR1 SGHNT, CDR2 YYREEE (reference sequence). V lost 4 bases and J lost 4, with 21 bases in between. The CDR3 loop reads CASSTGTGQQSNQPQHF. CDR3 bases: TGTGCCAGCAGCACAGGGACCGGGCAACAATCAAATCAGCCCCAGCATTTT.

J is TRBJ1-1 and V is TRBV5-1; D unclear. Germline V gene sequence: CDR1 SGHRS, CDR2 YFSETQ. The germline V and J ends were trimmed by 4 bases and 1 base, with 17 bases remaining between them. The CDR3 contains 16 residues. CDR3: CASSRGISTENTEAFF. The CDR3 nucleotides read TGCGCCAGCAGCCGGGGTATTAGCACGGAGAACACTGAAGCTTTCTTT.

This chain joins TRBV28 and TRBJ1-5, with D perhaps TRBD1 (5 bases). This CDR3 region has 15 residues. The germline gives CDR1 MDHEN, CDR2 SYDVKM. The germline V and J ends were trimmed by 1 base and 3 bases, with 10 bases remaining between them. Here the CDR3 DNA reads TGTGCCAGCAGTTTATACCTCAGGGTCAATCAGCCCCAGCATTTT. Protein product: CASSLYLRVNQPQHF.

The V and J genes are TRBV2 and TRBJ1-6, with a tentative D call TRBD1 (5 bases). The CDR3 sequence is 15 residues long. Trimming shortened V by 1 base and J by 6 bases, and 10 bases separated the two germline ends. Germline CDR1 reads SNHLY; CDR2 reads FYNNEI. This CDR3 is CASSEERQFNSPLHF. The CDR3 nucleotides are TGTGCCAGCAGTGAAGAGAGACAGTTTAATTCACCCCTCCACTTT.

The V gene is TRBV28, the J gene TRBJ1-1; TRBD1 matches 8 bases. CDR1 and CDR2 from the germline V gene are MDHEN and SYDVKM. V lost 11 bases and J lost 4; bases outside the gene matches: 6. CDR3 length: 12 amino acids. CDR3 sequence reads: CAHRTGLTEAFF. CDR3 nucleotides: TGTGCCCATCGGACAGGGCTCACTGAAGCTTTCTTT.

This clone was observed a single time. The chain joins TRBV7-8 to TRBJ1-5; 10 bases agree with TRBD1. The CDR3 runs to 18 residues. From germline, CDR1 is SGHVS and CDR2 FQNEAQ. The V segment lost 4 bases and the J segment 0 bases; nucleotides outside the gene matches: 9. CDR3 nucleotide sequence: TGTGCCAGCAGCTACCAGACAGGGGGCGGATATAGCAATCAGCCCCAGCATTTT. Its protein product is CASSYQTGGGYSNQPQHF. The whole variable domain, filled in from reference TRBV7-8 and TRBJ1-5, reads GAGVSQSPRYKVAKRGQDVALRCDPISGHVSLFWYQQALGQGPEFLTYFQNEAQLDKSGLPSDRFFAERPEGSVSTLKIQRTQQEDSAVYLCASSYQTGGGYSNQPQHFGDGTRLSIL.

This clone turned up a few times. The same CDR3 can be traced to other DNA sequences in this sample. This chain connects TRBV5-1 to TRBJ2-1, with D possibly matching TRBD2 (6 bases). V was cut by 1 base and J by 0 bases, with 8 bases left in between. Germline CDR1 is SGHRS and CDR2 is YFSETQ. This CDR3 has 15 residues. CDR3 protein: CASSLSGSSYNEQFF. CDR3 nucleotide sequence: TGCGCCAGCAGCTTGTCCGGGAGCTCCTACAATGAGCAGTTCTTC.

The chain combines TRBV6-5 with TRBJ2-5; no clear D gene. CDR3 length: 13 residues. Germline CDR1 is MNHEY and CDR2 is SVGAGI. Trimming took off 8 bases at V and 1 base at J, with 11 bases between the two ends. CDR3 sequence (DNA): TGTGCCAGCTGGGCAGCCCTCCAAGAGACCCAGTACTTC. Encoded protein: CASWAALQETQYF.

The chain carries TRBV6-7 and TRBJ1-5; a weak D match, TRBD1 (5 bases). TRBV6-7 is filed as an ORF, its function uncertain. This CDR3 has 18 residues. The V gene lost 0 bases and the J gene lost 4 bases, with 19 bases spanning the gap. CDR3 protein: CASSYSTRPGPPNQPQHF. For the CDR3, the DNA is TGTGCCAGCAGTTACTCGACTAGACCGGGACCACCAAATCAGCCCCAGCATTTT.

This rearrangement joins TRBV9 to TRBJ2-1; D unresolved. Germline CDR1 SGDLS, CDR2 YYNGEE. This CDR3 has 15 residues. Trimming removed 3 bases from V and 3 bases from J, with 13 bases in between. The CDR3 reads CASSGALGYYNEQFF. CDR3 in DNA: TGTGCCAGCAGCGGAGCCCTAGGTTACTACAATGAGCAGTTCTTC. Variable domain in full (rest from reference TRBV9 and TRBJ2-1): DSGVTQTPKHLITATGQRVTLRCSPRSGDLSVYWYQQSLDQGLQFLIQYYNGEERAKGNILERFSAQQFPDLHSELNLSSLELGDSALYFCASSGALGYYNEQFFGPGTRLTVL.

This chain links TRBV19 with TRBJ2-5; 8 positions agree with TRBD1. Germline CDR1 is LNHDA and CDR2 is SQIVND (reference sequence). The CDR3 is 16 amino acids. V was clipped by 7 bases and J by 5 bases; unmatched bases: 15. CDR3 coding DNA: TGTGCCAGTACCCCGACAGGGGTGAGTTGGGGCGAGACCCAGTACTTC. As protein: CASTPTGVSWGETQYF.

V and J are TRBV28 and TRBJ2-7; tentative D call: TRBD2 (6 bases). The germline V gene encodes CDR1 MDHEN and CDR2 SYDVKM. This CDR3 has 13 amino acids. The V and J ends lost 8 bases and 5 bases respectively, with 16 bases between them. CDR3 in DNA: TGTGCCAGCGAGATCGGGGGAGAAAACGAGCAGTACTTC. Protein: CASEIGGENEQYF.